The 10 T cell receptor beta chains below come from one sample, sequenced in a study of cytomegalovirus exposure and HLA in healthy donors. Vbeta (60) and Jbeta (13) primers were used in the PCR. Here immunoSEQ multiplex PCR was the method, and the copy in TCRdb shows in-frame clones only, minus some. The sample has 150,000 to 200,000 clones, 76% seen once. The source material was PBMCs. The receptors stem from a man aged 18 to 29 in good health and CMV-seronegative.

This chain joins TRBV28 and TRBJ1-1, with a weak D call TRBD1 (5 bases). CDR3 length: 12 amino acids. Trimming stripped 4 bases from V and 7 bases from J, with 10 bases between. Germline assignment: CDR1 MDHEN and CDR2 SYDVKM. The CDR3 protein is CASSSTRDEAFF. CDR3 nucleotides: TGTGCCAGCAGTTCAACCAGGGATGAAGCTTTCTTT.

V gene TRBV28 combines with J gene TRBJ2-1; 9 nucleotides match TRBD2. The CDR3 spans 13 residues. The J segment lost 8 bases and the V segment lost 3 bases, leaving 2 bases of the junction unmatched. Germline CDR1 reads MDHEN; CDR2 reads SYDVKM. Here the CDR3 reads CASSLGLAYEQFF. As DNA, the CDR3 is TGTGCCAGCAGTTTGGGACTAGCATATGAGCAGTTCTTC. The whole variable domain, filled in from reference TRBV28 and TRBJ2-1, reads DVKVTQSSRYLVKRTGEKVFLECVQDMDHENMFWYRQDPGLGLRLIYFSYDVKMKEKGDIPEGYSVSREKKERFSLILESASTNQTSMYLCASSLGLAYEQFFGPGTRLTVL.

The V and J genes are TRBV27 and TRBJ1-5, with a weak D call TRBD1 (6 bases). The V and J ends lost 2 bases and 6 bases respectively, with 17 bases between them. The V gene's germline CDR1 is MNHEY and CDR2 SMNVEV (reference sequence). The CDR3 runs to 16 residues. The CDR3 loop is CASSLKGVWGTQPQHF. CDR3 nucleotides: TGTGCCAGCAGTTTAAAGGGGGTATGGGGTACTCAGCCCCAGCATTTT.

This clone was detected a few times. V usage is TRBV19 and J usage is TRBJ2-3; the D gene is possibly TRBD1 (5 bases). The CDR3 loop spans 13 amino acids. Trimming pared 10 bases from V and 1 base from J, leaving 12 bases between. CDR1 and CDR2 (germline): LNHDA, SQIVND (reference sequence). CDR3 bases: TGTGCCACTCGCAGGGTAGGCACAGATACGCAGTATTTT. Translation gives CATRRVGTDTQYF.

DNA of the CDR3: TGTGCCAGCAGTTACTCCGACAGGGGAAGCTCCTACGAGCAGTACTTC. It specifies CASSYSDRGSSYEQYF. This chain links TRBV6-5 with TRBJ2-7, with 8 bases lining up with TRBD1. The CDR3 loop spans 16 amino acids. The V gene's germline CDR1 is MNHEY and CDR2 SVGAGI. J lost 0 bases, V lost 0 bases, and 4 bases had no gene match.

V and J are TRBV28 and TRBJ2-1; weak D call: TRBD2 (6 bases). The CDR3 totals 15 residues. Trimming took off 5 bases at V and 1 base at J, with 12 bases between the two ends. CDR1 MDHEN and CDR2 SYDVKM come from the germline V gene. DNA of the CDR3: TGTGCCAGCAGTCGCATGGGGAGGTCCTACAATGAGCAGTTCTTC. Its translation is CASSRMGRSYNEQFF.

The V gene is TRBV27, the J gene TRBJ2-1; 8 positions agree with TRBD2. Looked up from germline, CDR1 is MNHEY and CDR2 is SMNVEV (reference sequence). The CDR3 has 16 residues. V was clipped by 6 bases and J by 4 bases; unmatched bases: 11. The CDR3: CASRSGSGDGYNEQFF. DNA of the CDR3: TGTGCCAGCAGATCCGGTAGCGGGGATGGGTACAATGAGCAGTTCTTC.

CDR3 in amino acids: CASDRVNQPQHF. The CDR3 coding sequence is TGTGCCAGCGACAGGGTTAATCAGCCCCAGCATTTT. The chain is built from TRBV2 and TRBJ1-5, with TRBD1 identical over 7 bases. Germline-derived CDR1 and CDR2 are SNHLY and FYNNEI. The CDR3 loop spans 12 amino acids. Trimming removed 8 bases from V and 4 bases from J; junction bases left unmatched: 2.

The rearrangement joins TRBV7-9 to TRBJ1-2; tentatively, D is TRBD1 (5 bases). Trimming removed 5 bases at V and 6 bases at J, with 13 bases between. Germline CDR1 and CDR2: SEHNR and FQNEAQ (reference sequence). The CDR3 has 13 residues. The DNA for the CDR3 is TGTGCCAGCAGCCCAGGGAACCTAAATGGCTACACCTTC. Protein: CASSPGNLNGYTF. Full variable domain (remainder filled in from reference TRBV7-9 and TRBJ1-2): DTGVSQNPRHKITKRGQNVTFRCDPISEHNRLYWYRQTLGQGPEFLTYFQNEAQLEKSRLLSDRFSAERPKGSFSTLEIQRTEQGDSAMYLCASSPGNLNGYTFGSGTRLTVV.

The chain couples TRBV2 to TRBJ2-1; 12 bases line up with TRBD2. Losses at the gene ends were 0 bases for V and 10 bases for J; bases not matched to a gene: 10. The CDR3 extends over 17 amino acids. Germline CDR1 and CDR2: SNHLY and FYNNEI. This chain's CDR3 is CASSEAQRTSGVREQFF. The CDR3 DNA reads TGTGCCAGCAGTGAAGCGCAGAGGACTAGCGGGGTCAGAGAGCAGTTCTTC.